This is a list of T cell receptor beta chains from one sample in a study of shared clonotypes between healthy human individuals. The assay was immunoSEQ multiplex PCR, and TCRdb's table has in-frame clones only and misses some. This sample has about 680,000 clones, with approximately 73% found just once. Source material: memory CD4+ T cells sorted from blood. These receptors came from a woman aged 25 to 39 in good health. Both conserved end residues are part of each CDR3. Each record gives: CDR3 protein, CDR3 DNA, J gene, D gene, V gene. A D gene is named only where the DNA matches it firmly.

CDR3aa: CASSPTSGLGASYEQYF
CDR3nt: TGTGCCAGCAGCCCGACTAGCGGCCTAGGGGCCTCCTACGAGCAGTACTTC
j_gene: TRBJ2-7
d_gene: TRBD2
v_gene: TRBV28

CDR3aa: CASSLGGFMNTEAFF
CDR3nt: TGTGCCAGCAGTTTAGGTGGGTTCATGAACACTGAAGCTTTCTTT
j_gene: TRBJ1-1
d_gene: NA
v_gene: TRBV28

CDR3aa: CSVEIGLAGTAYEQYF
CDR3nt: TGCAGCGTTGAAATCGGTCTAGCGGGGACGGCCTACGAGCAGTACTTC
j_gene: TRBJ2-7
d_gene: TRBD2
v_gene: TRBV29-1

CDR3aa: CASSYKGLNTEAFF
CDR3nt: TGTGCCAGCAGTTACAAGGGGTTGAACACTGAAGCTTTCTTT
j_gene: TRBJ1-1
d_gene: NA
v_gene: TRBV6-5

CDR3aa: CASRSPGQGSGELFF
CDR3nt: TGTGCCAGCAGGTCCCCGGGACAGGGGTCCGGGGAGCTGTTTTTT
j_gene: TRBJ2-2
d_gene: TRBD1
v_gene: TRBV6-1

CDR3aa: CASSEGDNPTEAFF
CDR3nt: TGTGCCAGCAGTGAAGGGGACAATCCGACTGAAGCTTTCTTT
j_gene: TRBJ1-1
d_gene: NA
v_gene: TRBV6-4

CDR3aa: CASSSGVNQPQHF
CDR3nt: TGTGCCAGCAGCTCGGGGGTGAATCAGCCCCAGCATTTT
j_gene: TRBJ1-5
d_gene: NA
v_gene: TRBV7-9

CDR3aa: CASSRLAGGYNEQFF
CDR3nt: TGTGCCAGCAGCCGACTAGCGGGAGGCTACAATGAGCAGTTCTTC
j_gene: TRBJ2-1
d_gene: TRBD2
v_gene: TRBV6-5

CDR3aa: CAWTVPGAYSYNEQFF
CDR3nt: TGTGCCTGGACTGTACCTGGGGCGTACTCCTACAATGAGCAGTTCTTC
j_gene: TRBJ2-1
d_gene: NA
v_gene: TRBV30

CDR3aa: CASSLTADSGNTIYF
CDR3nt: TGCGCCAGCAGCTTGACAGCCGACTCTGGAAACACCATATATTTT
j_gene: TRBJ1-3
d_gene: NA
v_gene: TRBV10-2